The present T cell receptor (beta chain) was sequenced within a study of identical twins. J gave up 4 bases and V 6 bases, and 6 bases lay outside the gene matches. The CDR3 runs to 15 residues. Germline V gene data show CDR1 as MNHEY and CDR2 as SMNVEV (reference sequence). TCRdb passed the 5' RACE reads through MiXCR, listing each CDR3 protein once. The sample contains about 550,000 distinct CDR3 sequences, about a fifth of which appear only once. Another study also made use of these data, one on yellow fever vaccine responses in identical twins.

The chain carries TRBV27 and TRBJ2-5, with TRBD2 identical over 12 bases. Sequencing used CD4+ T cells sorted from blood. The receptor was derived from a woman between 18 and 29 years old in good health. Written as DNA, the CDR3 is TGTGCCAGCAGACAACTAGCGGGGGGAAGAGAGACCCAGTACTTC. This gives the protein CASRQLAGGRETQYF.